Presented here are 26 T cell receptor beta chains from one specimen sequenced in a study of T cell responses to AZD1222 COVID-19 vaccine. Libraries were prepared by immunoSEQ multiplex PCR; TCRdb keeps only in-frame clonotypes and omits some of them. The sample has fewer than 200,000 clones, around nine tenths seen once. The material was peripheral blood, obtained 28 days after the second dose of the MenACWY control vaccine. All receptors derive from an adult who received the MenACWY meningococcal vaccine as a control.

The chain carries TRBV27 and TRBJ1-1; TRBD1 matches at 10 bases. V was pared by 5 bases and J by 0 bases, with 9 bases of the junction left unmatched. CDR1 and CDR2 from the germline V gene are MNHEY and SMNVEV (reference sequence). This CDR3 region has 17 residues. CDR3 loop: CASSPSGTGALNTEAFF. CDR3 coding DNA: TGTGCCAGCAGTCCGTCTGGGACAGGGGCCCTGAACACTGAAGCTTTCTTT.

CDR3 bases: TGTGCCACCAGTGACCCCGGGGGGACAGGGGGCCGAGAAAAACTGTTTTTT. As protein: CATSDPGGTGGREKLFF. The rearrangement uses TRBV24-1 and TRBJ1-4, with TRBD1 matching over 12 bases. The germline V gene encodes CDR1 KGHDR and CDR2 SFDVKD. Losses at the gene ends were 4 bases for V and 8 bases for J; bases not matched to a gene: 10. This CDR3 has 17 amino acids.

The V gene is TRBV6-5, the J gene TRBJ1-1; D gene ambiguous. The germline V and J ends were trimmed by 7 bases and 7 bases, with 13 bases remaining between them. Germline CDR1 MNHEY, CDR2 SVGAGI. This CDR3 region has 12 residues. DNA of the CDR3: TGTGCCAGCATGCGGGCGGTCAATGAAGCTTTCTTT. Translating gives CASMRAVNEAFF.

The chain has TRBV15 and TRBJ1-2; no clear D gene. The V gene lost 0 bases and the J gene lost 4 bases, with 6 bases spanning the gap. CDR3 size: 13 residues. Germline V gene lookup returns CDR1 LNHNV and CDR2 YYDKDF (reference sequence). DNA of the CDR3: TGTGCCACCAGCAGAGAACCAAGCTATGGCTACACCTTC. Amino acids: CATSREPSYGYTF.

This sequence joins TRBV19 and TRBJ2-3; the match to TRBD2 covers 8 bases. The CDR3 consists of 18 residues. With 7 bases clipped from V and 2 bases from J, the junction kept 17 bases outside the gene matches. Germline values: CDR1 LNHDA, CDR2 SQIVND (reference sequence). The CDR3 region is CASTITRMAGGYTDTQYF. CDR3 nucleotides: TGTGCCAGTACCATCACCCGCATGGCGGGAGGTTACACAGATACGCAGTATTTT.

V is TRBV5-1 and J is TRBJ2-6, with TRBD2 identical over 8 bases. Germline CDR1 is SGHRS and CDR2 is YFSETQ. The CDR3 contains 18 residues. J gave up 0 bases and V 2 bases, and 7 bases lay outside the gene matches. This CDR3 reads CASSFILAGSSGANVLTF. The DNA for the CDR3 is TGCGCCAGCAGCTTCATCCTAGCGGGTTCCTCTGGGGCCAACGTCCTGACTTTC.

V is TRBV9 and J is TRBJ2-1; maybe TRBD1 (6 bases). The V gene's germline CDR1 is SGDLS and CDR2 YYNGEE. The CDR3 sequence is 17 residues long. V lost 0 bases and J lost 1, with 14 bases in between. The CDR3 nucleotides are TGTGCCAGCAGCGTAGAACAGGGCGTCCCTTCCTACAATGAGCAGTTCTTC. Its protein is CASSVEQGVPSYNEQFF.

Here the CDR3 DNA reads TGTGCCAGCAGCCCCGATAGCAATCAGCCCCAGCATTTT. Translated: CASSPDSNQPQHF. The chain employs TRBV14 and TRBJ1-5, with no clear D. With 4 bases removed from V and 0 bases from J, the gap between germline ends came to 4 bases. The germline V gene has CDR1 SGHDN and CDR2 FVKESK. The CDR3 is 13 residues long.

The J gene is TRBJ1-5, the V gene TRBV7-9; no clear D gene. Per the germline V gene, CDR1 is SEHNR and CDR2 is FQNEAQ (reference sequence). V lost 5 bases and J lost 7, with 15 bases in between. CDR3 length: 14 amino acids. CDR3 in DNA: TGTGCCAGCAGCAGGTTGGGCTTCGAGCAGCCCCAGCATTTT. As protein: CASSRLGFEQPQHF.

This sequence joins TRBV3-1 (or the pseudogene TRBV3-2) and TRBJ2-7; D is undetermined. CDR1 is LGHDT, CDR2 YNNKEL, per germline (reference sequence). With 0 bases removed from V and 0 bases from J, the gap between germline ends came to 12 bases. There are 16 residues in the CDR3. The CDR3 region is CASSQDTDFSSYEQYF. Here the CDR3 DNA reads TGTGCCAGCAGCCAAGATACAGATTTTAGCTCCTACGAGCAGTACTTC.

This chain uses TRBV7-2 with TRBJ1-2; the match to TRBD1 covers 8 bases. This CDR3 is 15 amino acids long. With 4 bases clipped from V and 6 bases from J, the junction kept 10 bases outside the gene matches. Germline CDR1 SGHTA, CDR2 FQGNSA. The CDR3 region has the DNA TGTGCCAGCAGCTCGATTAGGACAGGGTGGGATGGCTACACCTTC. Its protein is CASSSIRTGWDGYTF. Full variable domain (missing parts from reference TRBV7-2 and TRBJ1-2): GAGVSQSPSNKVTEKGKDVELRCDPISGHTALYWYRQSLGQGLEFLIYFQGNSAPDKSGLPSDRFSAERTGGSVSTLTIQRTQQEDSAVYLCASSSIRTGWDGYTFGSGTRLTVV.

With respect to this clone: The junction shows a germline mismatch at one end, possibly a read error. This chain uses TRBV7-2 with TRBJ2-1, with TRBD2 matching over 8 bases. Germline-derived CDR1 and CDR2 are SGHTA and FQGNSA. The CDR3 is 16 amino acids. CDR3 bases: TGTGCTAGCAGCTTAGGGACGGGAGGGATTTACAATGAGCAGTTCTTC. Its translation: CASSLGTGGIYNEQFF.

The count of this clone is one. The same CDR3 also results from other DNA sequences found in this sample. The chain recombines TRBV24-1 with TRBJ2-1; D is unclear. The CDR3 sequence is 11 residues long. Trimming stripped 1 base from V and 7 bases from J, with 1 base between. Germline-derived CDR1 and CDR2 are KGHDR and SFDVKD. The CDR3 protein is CATSDFNEQFF. In DNA, the CDR3 is TGTGCCACCAGTGATTTTAATGAGCAGTTCTTC.

The genes are TRBV7-9 and TRBJ2-1; 11 nucleotides agree with TRBD2. V gave up 2 bases and J gave up 8 bases; unmatched junction bases: 5. Per the germline V gene, CDR1 is SEHNR and CDR2 is FQNEAQ (reference sequence). This CDR3 contains 15 residues. CDR3: CASSLPTSGIDEQFF. The CDR3 bases are TGTGCCAGCAGCTTACCGACTAGCGGGATCGATGAGCAGTTCTTC.

This rearrangement joins TRBV30 to TRBJ1-4; 8 nucleotides match TRBD1. Germline CDR1 GTSNPN, CDR2 SVGIG (reference sequence). Trimming took 1 base from V and 5 from J; bases not matched to a gene: 6. The CDR3 is 15 residues long. The CDR3 DNA sequence: TGTGCCTGGAGTGCCGGACAGGGAAAAAATGAAAAACTGTTTTTT. Its protein is CAWSAGQGKNEKLFF.

This clone was seen a single time. This chain uses TRBV18 with TRBJ2-1; weak D call: TRBD1 (6 bases). The CDR3 has 17 residues. Germline assignment: CDR1 KGHSH and CDR2 LQKENI. Trimming shortened V by 3 bases and J by 12 bases, and 27 bases separated the two germline ends. The CDR3 region is CASSPQGTNPLSAGQFF. The CDR3 bases are TGTGCCAGCTCACCGCAGGGGACGAACCCCCTAAGCGCAGGGCAGTTCTTC.

The chain combines TRBV4-2 with TRBJ2-1; D is uncertain. Per the germline V gene, CDR1 is LGHNA and CDR2 is YNFKEQ. The V gene lost 1 base and the J gene lost 6 bases, with 10 bases spanning the gap. The CDR3 is made up of 14 amino acids. The CDR3 DNA reads TGTGCCAGCAGCCAAGTGGGCTCCGTCAATGAGCAGTTCTTC. It specifies CASSQVGSVNEQFF.

The chain couples TRBV27 to TRBJ1-5; D ambiguous. The CDR3 covers 18 residues. The germline V gene has CDR1 MNHEY and CDR2 SMNVEV (reference sequence). Deletions cut 3 bases from V and 2 bases from J, with 20 bases between. The CDR3 sequence: CASSLGRQANHRNQPQHF. The DNA of the CDR3 is TGTGCCAGCAGTTTGGGTCGGCAGGCAAACCATCGCAATCAGCCCCAGCATTTT.

This clone is a singleton in its sample. This CDR3 reads CASYEGTTEAFF. DNA for the CDR3: TGTGCCAGCTACGAGGGGACAACTGAAGCTTTCTTT. The chain joins TRBV18 to TRBJ1-1; D is perhaps TRBD1 (6 bases). The CDR3 length is 12 residues. The germline V and J ends were trimmed by 7 bases and 5 bases, with 11 bases remaining between them. Germline lookup yields CDR1 KGHSH and CDR2 LQKENI.

This chain uses TRBV6-5 with TRBJ2-1, with D tentatively TRBD2 (6 bases). Germline values: CDR1 MNHEY, CDR2 SVGAGI. The CDR3 sequence is 15 residues long. V dropped 11 bases and J dropped 5 bases, with 22 bases sitting between them. The CDR3 region is CAGGPNSRLNNEQFF. The CDR3 bases are TGTGCCGGAGGGCCAAACTCAAGACTAAACAATGAGCAGTTCTTC.

This chain links TRBV19 with TRBJ2-7; D not certain. The germline CDR1 and CDR2 sequences are LNHDA and SQIVND (reference sequence). The germline V and J ends were trimmed by 0 bases and 3 bases, with 3 bases remaining between them. The CDR3 is 12 residues long. CDR3 protein: CASSIEGYEQYF. The CDR3 nucleotides are TGTGCCAGTAGTATAGAGGGCTACGAGCAGTACTTC.

This chain uses TRBV28 with TRBJ2-1; D is unclear. The germline CDR1 and CDR2 sequences are MDHEN and SYDVKM. Deletions cut 9 bases from V and 4 bases from J, with 13 bases between. CDR3 length: 13 residues. The CDR3 bases are TGTGCCAGTTGGAAGGCAGCTTACAATGAGCAGTTCTTC. This translates into CASWKAAYNEQFF.

The chain combines TRBV24-1 with TRBJ2-5; TRBD2 agrees at 8 bases. Germline CDR1 and CDR2: KGHDR and SFDVKD. CDR3 length: 13 residues. The J segment lost 3 bases and the V segment lost 10 bases, leaving 6 bases of the junction unmatched. The CDR3 sequence: CATCRGGEETQYF. The DNA for the CDR3 is TGTGCCACTTGCCGGGGGGGGGAAGAGACCCAGTACTTC.

The chain couples TRBV5-5 to TRBJ2-2; 9 bases match TRBD1. The CDR3 loop spans 15 amino acids. V shed 4 bases and J 8 bases; nucleotides not matched to a gene: 9. The V gene's germline CDR1 is SGHKS and CDR2 YYEKEE (reference sequence). CDR3 residues: CASSPWDRDSGELFF. In DNA form, the CDR3 reads TGTGCCAGCAGCCCATGGGACAGGGATTCGGGGGAGCTGTTTTTT. The full variable domain, its missing parts supplied by reference TRBV5-5 and TRBJ2-2, is DAGVTQSPTHLIKTRGQQVTLRCSPISGHKSVSWYQQVLGQGPQFIFQYYEKEERGRGNFPDRFSARQFPNYSSELNVNALLLGDSALYLCASSPWDRDSGELFFGEGSRLTVL.

The rearrangement joins TRBV5-4 to TRBJ1-1; the D gene is possibly TRBD1 (6 bases). Germline assignment: CDR1 SGHNT and CDR2 YYREEE (reference sequence). Trimming left V 4 bases short and J 4 bases short, with 14 bases between. The CDR3 is 14 amino acids. In DNA, the CDR3 is TGTGCCAGCAGCCTTGGGGCAGGGGTCACTGAAGCTTTCTTT. Residues: CASSLGAGVTEAFF.

The CDR3 is CSASSGNNQPQHF. The CDR3 DNA follows: TGCAGTGCTAGTTCAGGGAACAATCAGCCCCAGCATTTT. The rearrangement uses TRBV20-1 and TRBJ1-5; a possible D gene is TRBD1 (5 bases). V shed 3 bases and J shed 3 bases, with 9 bases lying between them. The CDR3 sequence is 13 residues long. Germline V gives CDR1 DFQATT, CDR2 SNEGSKA (reference sequence).